Below, 31 T cell receptor beta chains from the same sample are listed, as sequenced in a study of persistence of HIV-infected CD4 T cells. Sequencing used immunoSEQ version 4 in survey mode. The method was immunoSEQ multiplex PCR; TCRdb's version includes in-frame clones alone and lacks a portion of them. There are about 36,000 clones in the sample; roughly 84% occur only once, and approximately 5.4% lies in the top ten. Overlapping HIV-1 Gag 15-mer peptides at approximately 0.96 ug per peptide per mL were used. CD40L-negative CD69-negative CD45RO-high memory CD4+ T cells were sorted as populations depleted of antigen-responding cells. No antigen has been identified for these receptors. The material was cultured CD4+ T cells from PBMCs, obtained from a patient who received antiretroviral therapy. The receptors stem from an adult with HIV. The donor label of this sample is uncertain.

The chain is built from TRBV5-8 and TRBJ2-3; TRBD1 or TRBD2 may be the D gene (5 bases each). Trimming cost V 1 base and J 2 bases, with 8 bases left between them. The germline gives CDR1 SGHTS, CDR2 YDEGEE. This CDR3 has 14 amino acids. This CDR3 is CASSLLGDTDTQYF. The CDR3 DNA reads TGTGCCAGCAGCTTGTTGGGGGACACAGATACGCAGTATTTT.

The chain joins TRBV27 to TRBJ1-4; TRBD1 might be the D (6 bases). CDR3 length: 14 amino acids. The V end lost 5 bases, the J end lost 5 bases, and 12 bases lay between the germline ends. Germline CDR1 and CDR2: MNHEY and SMNVEV (reference sequence). For the CDR3, the DNA is TGTGCCAGCAGTGGGACAAACTTCAATGAAAAACTGTTTTTT. As protein: CASSGTNFNEKLFF.

The chain uses TRBV6-1 and TRBJ1-2; D perhaps matches TRBD1 (6 bases). Germline lookup yields CDR1 MNHNS and CDR2 SASEGT. The length of the CDR3 is 13 residues. Between the trimmed V and J ends, which lost 3 bases and 7 bases, there was a span of 12 bases. The CDR3 nucleotides read TGTGCCAGCAGTGAGAAGGCAGGGGCTGGCTACACCTTC. Translated, it gives CASSEKAGAGYTF.

The chain has TRBV13 and TRBJ1-1, with D hard to call. Germline values: CDR1 PRHDT, CDR2 FYEKMQ (reference sequence). This CDR3 spans 14 amino acids. V lost 5 bases and J 3 bases, leaving 13 bases between the germline ends. As DNA, the CDR3 is TGTGCCAGCAGCACCGGGGAAGGATACACTGAAGCTTTCTTT. Translated: CASSTGEGYTEAFF.

The chain joins TRBV18 to TRBJ2-2; 8 nucleotides agree with TRBD1. CDR1 and CDR2 from the germline V gene are KGHSH and LQKENI. The V gene end was trimmed by 3 bases and the J gene end by 3 bases; junction bases not matched to a gene: 6. This CDR3 is 16 amino acids long. CDR3 sequence: CASSPSKDRDTGELFF. CDR3 DNA: TGTGCCAGCTCACCCTCAAAGGACAGGGACACCGGGGAGCTGTTTTTT.

The CDR3 loop is CASSKVAGTDTQYF. In nucleotides, the CDR3 is TGTGCCAGCAGCAAAGTTGCTGGCACAGATACGCAGTATTTT. V is TRBV3-1 (or the pseudogene TRBV3-2) and J is TRBJ2-3; no firm D call. The V end was cut by 5 bases, the J end by 1 base, with 10 bases between. The CDR3 runs to 14 residues. Germline values: CDR1 LGHDT, CDR2 YNNKEL (reference sequence).

The J gene is TRBJ1-1, the V gene TRBV18; 7 nucleotides line up with TRBD1. The V segment lost 6 bases and the J segment 3 bases; nucleotides outside the gene matches: 4. Germline V CDR1 and CDR2: KGHSH, LQKENI. The CDR3 length is 13 residues. The CDR3 DNA reads as TGTGCCAGCTCTCTTCAGGGGGACACTGAAGCTTTCTTT. Its translation: CASSLQGDTEAFF. The full variable domain, its missing parts supplied by reference TRBV18 and TRBJ1-1, is NAGVMQNPRHLVRRRGQEARLRCSPMKGHSHVYWYRQLPEEGLKFMVYLQKENIIDESGMPKERFSAEFPKEGPSILRIQQVVRGDSAAYFCASSLQGDTEAFFGQGTRLTVV.

The chain employs TRBV9 and TRBJ1-1; 9 nucleotides line up with TRBD1. Germline V lookup: CDR1 SGDLS, CDR2 YYNGEE. This CDR3 region has 16 residues. J was trimmed by 6 bases and V by 3 bases; bases with no gene match: 12. Written as DNA, the CDR3 is TGTGCCAGCAGCGAGGACAGGGGAGGGCGAGGTTCTGAAGCTTTCTTT. Translated, it gives CASSEDRGGRGSEAFF.

The CDR3 DNA is TGTGCCAGCAGTTTACTAGCGGGGGGAACAGATACGCAGTATTTT. This translates into CASSLLAGGTDTQYF. The genes are TRBV28 and TRBJ2-3; 11 nucleotides align to TRBD2. Germline V gene data show CDR1 as MDHEN and CDR2 as SYDVKM. The CDR3 runs 15 residues. The V segment lost 2 bases and the J segment 3 bases; nucleotides outside the gene matches: 1.

The chain employs TRBV5-1 and TRBJ2-2; D gene uncertain. V lost 4 bases and J 5 bases, leaving 12 bases between the germline ends. Germline CDR1 is SGHRS and CDR2 is YFSETQ. This CDR3 has 14 amino acids. In DNA, the CDR3 is TGCGCCAGCAGCGTACCTCAGGAAACCGGGGAGCTGTTTTTT. Translating gives CASSVPQETGELFF.

V and J are TRBV3-1 (or the pseudogene TRBV3-2) and TRBJ2-1; possibly TRBD2 for D (6 bases). Germline CDR1 and CDR2: LGHDT and YNNKEL (reference sequence). The CDR3 consists of 14 residues. V lost 3 bases and J 8 bases, leaving 14 bases between the germline ends. In DNA form, the CDR3 reads TGTGCCAGCAGCCAGAGGAGGGTTTGGGATGAGCAGTTCTTC. Residues: CASSQRRVWDEQFF.

The V call is TRBV2, the J call TRBJ2-2, with 9 bases identical to TRBD1. Germline loops: CDR1 SNHLY, CDR2 FYNNEI. This CDR3 spans 15 amino acids. Germline trimming cut 7 bases from V and 2 bases from J; bases unmatched to any gene: 5. CDR3 sequence reads: CASNRDRANTGELFF. The CDR3 DNA is TGTGCCAGCAACCGGGACAGGGCAAACACCGGGGAGCTGTTTTTT.

The CDR3 loop is CASSFDQPDTQYF. DNA of the CDR3: TGTGCCAGCAGCTTTGACCAGCCGGATACGCAGTATTTT. The chain carries TRBV7-6 and TRBJ2-3, with no clear D. The CDR3 loop spans 13 amino acids. Per germline, CDR1 SGHVS and CDR2 FNYEAQ. Trimming removed 3 bases from V and 6 bases from J, with 10 bases in between.

This clone has more than one count but fewer than ten. This rearrangement joins TRBV5-1 to TRBJ1-5, with 9 bases fitting TRBD1. V dropped 4 bases and J dropped 7; count of bases not matched to a gene: 6. Per germline, CDR1 SGHRS and CDR2 YFSETQ. This CDR3 spans 14 amino acids. The CDR3 sequence: CASSRGQGDQPQHF. The CDR3 nucleotides read TGCGCCAGCAGCAGGGGACAGGGAGACCAGCCCCAGCATTTT.

V is TRBV6-5 and J is TRBJ2-7, with D possibly matching TRBD1 (6 bases). CDR1 is MNHEY, CDR2 SVGAGI, per germline. The CDR3 loop spans 14 amino acids. Deletions cut 6 bases from V and 5 bases from J, with 17 bases between. The CDR3 DNA sequence: TGTGCCAGCAGGCTTGGAACCAGGGGAGACGAGCAGTACTTC. As protein: CASRLGTRGDEQYF.

The chain is built from TRBV19 and TRBJ1-1; 7 bases map to TRBD1. V shed 3 bases, J shed 0 bases, and the junction held 1 base outside the gene matches. The germline gives CDR1 LNHDA, CDR2 SQIVND (reference sequence). The CDR3 length is 14 residues. In DNA form, the CDR3 reads TGTGCCAGTAGTATCGGACAGGTGAACACTGAAGCTTTCTTT. Translation gives CASSIGQVNTEAFF.

The chain recombines TRBV5-1 with TRBJ2-7, with D perhaps matching TRBD1 (6 bases). CDR1 and CDR2 from the germline V gene are SGHRS and YFSETQ. The CDR3 extends over 15 amino acids. V was pared by 0 bases and J by 1 base, with 11 bases between. Here the CDR3 DNA reads TGCGCCAGCAGCTTGGAGGGGGACGGATCCTACGAGCAGTACTTC. This gives the protein CASSLEGDGSYEQYF. The entire variable domain, with the rest obtained from reference TRBV5-1 and TRBJ2-7, is as follows: KAGVTQTPRYLIKTRGQQVTLSCSPISGHRSVSWYQQTPGQGLQFLFEYFSETQRNKGNFPGRFSGRQFSNSRSEMNVSTLELGDSALYLCASSLEGDGSYEQYFGPGTRLTVT.

The rearrangement uses TRBV21-1 and TRBJ2-7; TRBD1 is the table's D call, not checked against the DNA. TRBV21-1 is designated a pseudogene. The CDR3 is made up of 15 amino acids. The CDR3 loop is CASSKDETGDYEQYF. The CDR3 nucleotides are TGTGCCAGCAGCAAAGATGAGACAGGAGACTACGAGCAGTACTTC.

CDR3 sequence reads: CASSFSSGGPDTQYF. CDR3 bases: TGTGCCAGCAGCTTTTCGAGCGGGGGTCCAGATACGCAGTATTTT. The chain combines TRBV7-9 with TRBJ2-3, with 8 bases lining up with TRBD2. After removal of 3 bases from V and 4 bases from J, the junction contained 6 bases not matched to a gene. This CDR3 has 15 amino acids. Germline lookup yields CDR1 SEHNR and CDR2 FQNEAQ (reference sequence).

The V and J genes are TRBV27 and TRBJ2-7; perhaps D is TRBD1 or TRBD2 (6 bases each). From germline, CDR1 is MNHEY and CDR2 SMNVEV (reference sequence). V dropped 0 bases and J dropped 2 bases, with 11 bases sitting between them. This CDR3 spans 15 amino acids. This CDR3 reads CASSLSPGGTYEQYF. The CDR3 DNA is TGTGCCAGCAGTTTATCCCCCGGGGGCACCTACGAGCAGTACTTC.

The chain has TRBV28 and TRBJ1-1, with 7 bases matching TRBD1. Trimming removed 5 bases from V and 7 bases from J; junction bases left unmatched: 10. The CDR3 runs to 14 residues. Per germline, CDR1 MDHEN and CDR2 SYDVKM. The CDR3 here is CASSHGTAEYEAFF. As DNA, the CDR3 is TGTGCCAGCAGTCACGGGACAGCGGAATATGAAGCTTTCTTT.

The V and J genes are TRBV5-1 and TRBJ1-6; the D is unclear. Germline loops: CDR1 SGHRS, CDR2 YFSETQ. Trimming took off 3 bases at V and 0 bases at J, with 10 bases between the two ends. The CDR3 is 16 amino acids. The CDR3 nucleotides are TGCGCCAGCAGCTCCCAGATGAGCTCCTATAATTCACCCCTCCACTTT. This gives the protein CASSSQMSSYNSPLHF.

The V and J genes are TRBV6-6 and TRBJ1-2, with D possibly matching TRBD1 (5 bases). Trimming shortened V by 7 bases and J by 3 bases, and 15 bases separated the two germline ends. Germline CDR1 and CDR2: MNHNY and SVGAGI (reference sequence). The CDR3 length is 14 residues. CDR3 nucleotides: TGTGCCAGCACCAAGGACACTTCCTACTATGGCTACACCTTC. Translating gives CASTKDTSYYGYTF.

V gene TRBV7-9 combines with J gene TRBJ2-7, with 10 positions matching TRBD1. Germline trimming cut 4 bases from V and 4 bases from J; bases unmatched to any gene: 4. The CDR3 has 14 residues. CDR1 is SEHNR and CDR2 is FQNEAQ in the germline V gene (reference sequence). CDR3 coding DNA: TGTGCCAGCAGCTCGACAGGGGGCTCGTACGAGCAGTACTTC. Amino acid sequence: CASSSTGGSYEQYF.

V usage is TRBV10-3 and J usage is TRBJ2-1; 10 bases are a match to TRBD1. The V gene end was trimmed by 4 bases and the J gene end by 2 bases; junction bases not matched to a gene: 14. Germline CDR1 and CDR2: ENHRY and SYGVKD. The CDR3 has 19 residues. As DNA, the CDR3 is TGTGCCATCAGTGGGCGGGACAGGGGAGGATCGACACCCTACAATGAGCAGTTCTTC. It is translated as CAISGRDRGGSTPYNEQFF.

The V gene is TRBV9, the J gene TRBJ1-3; TRBD1 matches 9 bases. J was trimmed by 3 bases and V by 3 bases; bases with no gene match: 16. This CDR3 is 19 amino acids long. Germline values: CDR1 SGDLS, CDR2 YYNGEE. CDR3 amino acids: CASSGAVGLQGAFGNTIYF. The CDR3, as DNA: TGTGCCAGCAGCGGCGCCGTAGGGTTACAGGGGGCTTTTGGAAACACCATATATTTT.

The V and J genes are TRBV2 and TRBJ1-5; the D gene is possibly TRBD1 (5 bases). Per germline, CDR1 SNHLY and CDR2 FYNNEI. The V gene lost 5 bases and the J gene lost 1 base, with 6 bases spanning the gap. This CDR3 spans 13 amino acids. The chain's CDR3 is CASSRQSNQPQHF. CDR3 sequence (DNA): TGTGCCAGCAGTCGACAGAGCAATCAGCCCCAGCATTTT. The full variable domain, with the rest looked up from reference TRBV2 and TRBJ1-5, is EPEVTQTPSHQVTQMGQEVILRCVPISNHLYFYWYRQILGQKVEFLVSFYNNEISEKSEIFDDQFSVERPDGSNFTLKIRSTKLEDSAMYFCASSRQSNQPQHFGDGTRLSIL.

The V gene is TRBV7-2, the J gene TRBJ1-5; D remains ambiguous. V was clipped by 1 base and J by 5 bases, with 15 bases between them. The CDR3 sequence is 16 residues long. CDR1 and CDR2 (germline): SGHTA, FQGNSA. In DNA form, the CDR3 reads TGTGCCAGCAGCTTAGAAGTGACAATGCATTATCAGCCCCAGCATTTT. It is translated as CASSLEVTMHYQPQHF.

This chain links TRBV7-9 with TRBJ2-6; D gene ambiguous. The CDR3 contains 19 residues. With 2 bases removed from V and 0 bases from J, the gap between germline ends came to 17 bases. Germline CDR1 is SEHNR and CDR2 is FQNEAQ (reference sequence). CDR3 loop: CASSLWVRQAYSGANVLTF. The DNA for the CDR3 is TGTGCCAGCAGCTTATGGGTTCGGCAGGCTTACTCTGGGGCCAACGTCCTGACTTTC.

The V gene is TRBV19, the J gene TRBJ1-2, with a possible D match to TRBD1 (5 bases). Germline V lookup: CDR1 LNHDA, CDR2 SQIVND (reference sequence). The CDR3 is 14 amino acids. The germline V and J ends were trimmed by 5 bases and 3 bases, with 13 bases remaining between them. CDR3 DNA: TGTGCCAGTAGTCCACCGACAGCCTACTATGGCTACACCTTC. Translating it yields CASSPPTAYYGYTF.

The chain couples TRBV28 to TRBJ2-7; no definite D call. Looked up from germline, CDR1 is MDHEN and CDR2 is SYDVKM. The CDR3 runs to 11 residues. With 5 bases removed from V and 4 bases from J, the gap between germline ends came to 6 bases. The CDR3 DNA is TGTGCCAGCAGTGAGGAGTACGAGCAGTACTTC. Its protein is CASSEEYEQYF.